These 30 T cell receptor beta chains were sequenced from one sample in a study of T cells in localized non-small cell lung cancer. Data came from immunoSEQ multiplex PCR; TCRdb stores just in-frame clones and leaves some out. The table records 15,000 or so clones, around 82% of them present only once. The specimen was peripheral blood, collected before any cancer treatment. All receptors derive from a male donor older than 55 with stage III lung adenocarcinoma.

The rearrangement links TRBV6-6 to TRBJ2-1; the D gene is possibly TRBD1 (6 bases). This CDR3 contains 14 residues. Germline-derived CDR1 and CDR2 are MNHNY and SVGAGI (reference sequence). The V end lost 5 bases, the J end lost 3 bases, and 11 bases lay between the germline ends. The CDR3: CASSRQEDYNEQFF. The CDR3 region has the DNA TGTGCCAGCAGTCGACAGGAAGACTACAATGAGCAGTTCTTC.

The table lists this clone with a few counts. V is TRBV2 and J is TRBJ2-7; no clear D gene. Germline V gene data show CDR1 as SNHLY and CDR2 as FYNNEI. The CDR3 contains 16 residues. V was shortened by 7 bases and J by 0 bases, with 19 bases between the two germline ends. The CDR3 region is CASIRTSSPGSYEQYF. The DNA for the CDR3 is TGTGCCAGCATACGGACCTCGAGTCCGGGCTCCTACGAGCAGTACTTC. The full variable domain, completed using reference TRBV2 and TRBJ2-7, is EPEVTQTPSHQVTQMGQEVILRCVPISNHLYFYWYRQILGQKVEFLVSFYNNEISEKSEIFDDQFSVERPDGSNFTLKIRSTKLEDSAMYFCASIRTSSPGSYEQYFGPGTRLTVT.

This clone was detected only once. The chain employs TRBV5-6 and TRBJ2-5; 9 nucleotides align to TRBD2. The CDR3 runs to 15 residues. Germline lookup yields CDR1 SGHDT and CDR2 YYEEEE. The ends lost 5 bases at V and 5 bases at J; junction bases unmatched: 10. CDR3 sequence (DNA): TGTGCCAGCAGTTTGCGCGGGGGGGCCTGGGAGACCCAGTACTTC. This gives the protein CASSLRGGAWETQYF.

This clone has just a few counts. The rearrangement uses TRBV18 and TRBJ2-3; D uncertain. CDR1 and CDR2 from the germline V gene are KGHSH and LQKENI. Trimming took 5 bases from V and 2 from J, leaving 11 bases between them. This CDR3 has 14 residues. The CDR3 nucleotides read TGTGCCAGCTCAGCCGGGCCCAACACAGATACGCAGTATTTT. Translated, it gives CASSAGPNTDTQYF. Drawing the rest from reference TRBV18 and TRBJ2-3, the complete variable domain is NAGVMQNPRHLVRRRGQEARLRCSPMKGHSHVYWYRQLPEEGLKFMVYLQKENIIDESGMPKERFSAEFPKEGPSILRIQQVVRGDSAAYFCASSAGPNTDTQYFGPGTRLTVL.

The V call is TRBV27, the J call TRBJ1-1; D perhaps matches TRBD1 (6 bases). Germline-derived CDR1 and CDR2 are MNHEY and SMNVEV (reference sequence). The CDR3 is 10 amino acids. Trimming left V 9 bases short and J 4 bases short, with 6 bases between. The CDR3 DNA follows: TGTGCCAGACAGGGCACTGAAGCTTTCTTT. This gives the protein CARQGTEAFF.

The chain employs TRBV5-1 and TRBJ1-2, with 9 bases aligning to TRBD1. The CDR3 totals 14 residues. After removal of 4 bases from V and 1 base from J, the junction contained 2 bases not matched to a gene. The V gene's germline CDR1 is SGHRS and CDR2 YFSETQ. CDR3: CASSVTGGNYGYTF. Here the CDR3 DNA reads TGCGCCAGCAGCGTGACAGGGGGTAACTATGGCTACACCTTC.

This clone was observed a handful of times. CDR3 in DNA: TGTGCCAGCAAACGTAGCGGGGTCGACAATGAGCAGTTCTTC. Encoded protein: CASKRSGVDNEQFF. This sequence joins TRBV6-1 and TRBJ2-1; 8 nucleotides match TRBD2. V dropped 7 bases and J dropped 5; count of bases not matched to a gene: 7. The V gene's germline CDR1 is MNHNS and CDR2 SASEGT. The CDR3 extends over 14 amino acids.

The chain has TRBV15 and TRBJ2-7; perhaps TRBD1 as D (5 bases). Between the trimmed V and J ends, which lost 0 bases and 6 bases, there was a span of 9 bases. The CDR3 totals 13 residues. The germline V gene has CDR1 LNHNV and CDR2 YYDKDF (reference sequence). As DNA, the CDR3 is TGTGCCACCAGCAGAGAACAGGCTTCCGAGCAGTACTTC. Encoded protein: CATSREQASEQYF. The full variable domain, its missing parts supplied by reference TRBV15 and TRBJ2-7, is DAMVIQNPRYQVTQFGKPVTLSCSQTLNHNVMYWYQQKSSQAPKLLFHYYDKDFNNEADTPDNFQSRRPNTSFCFLDIRSPGLGDTAMYLCATSREQASEQYFGPGTRLTVT.

The chain combines TRBV19 with TRBJ2-3; D possibly corresponds to TRBD2 (6 bases). Germline CDR1 and CDR2: LNHDA and SQIVND (reference sequence). This CDR3 has 13 amino acids. V was trimmed by 6 bases and J by 9 bases, leaving 16 bases between them. CDR3 sequence (DNA): TGTGCCAGTAGAATTAGCGGCGACGACACGCAGTATTTT. It yields the protein CASRISGDDTQYF. The variable domain in full, with the rest retrieved from reference TRBV19 and TRBJ2-3, is DGGITQSPKYLFRKEGQNVTLSCEQNLNHDAMYWYRQDPGQGLRLIYYSQIVNDFQKGDIAEGYSVSREKKESFPLTVTSAQKNPTAFYLCASRISGDDTQYFGPGTRLTVL.

This clone has just one count. The genes are TRBV4-1 and TRBJ2-5; weak D call: TRBD1 (6 bases). This CDR3 has 17 amino acids. The V and J ends lost 5 bases and 5 bases respectively, with 24 bases between them. From germline, CDR1 is MGHRA and CDR2 YSYEKL. The CDR3 loop reads CASSLRQASVWLETQYF. CDR3 in DNA: TGCGCCAGCAGCTTGAGACAGGCATCAGTCTGGTTGGAGACCCAGTACTTC.

CDR3 nucleotides: TGTGCCAGCATGGGTTGGGGTGGTGGAAACACCATATATTTT. It codes for CASMGWGGGNTIYF. The rearrangement joins TRBV5-6 to TRBJ1-3; no reliable D call. Germline V gene sequence: CDR1 SGHDT, CDR2 YYEEEE. The CDR3 sequence is 14 residues long. V lost 6 bases and J lost 3, with 13 bases in between.

This clone is a singleton in its sample. This chain uses TRBV7-9 with TRBJ1-2; no firm D call. Germline V gene data show CDR1 as SEHNR and CDR2 as FQNEAQ (reference sequence). V lost 2 bases and J lost 8, with 12 bases in between. There are 13 residues in the CDR3. This chain's CDR3 is CASSLTGFEGYTF. The DNA for the CDR3 is TGTGCCAGCAGCTTAACGGGTTTTGAAGGCTACACCTTC. The full variable domain, with the rest looked up from reference TRBV7-9 and TRBJ1-2, is DTGVSQNPRHKITKRGQNVTFRCDPISEHNRLYWYRQTLGQGPEFLTYFQNEAQLEKSRLLSDRFSAERPKGSFSTLEIQRTEQGDSAMYLCASSLTGFEGYTFGSGTRLTVV.

The chain links TRBV5-1 to TRBJ2-2; 9 bases fit TRBD2. The germline V gene encodes CDR1 SGHRS and CDR2 YFSETQ. V lost 2 bases, J lost 3 bases, and 5 bases stayed unmatched. The CDR3 has 16 residues. CDR3 residues: CASSFAGGPDTGELFF. The CDR3 DNA sequence: TGCGCCAGCAGCTTTGCGGGGGGGCCGGACACCGGGGAGCTGTTTTTT.

CDR3 DNA: TGCAGCGCAAGACAGGGGGCACGAGGCTACACCTTC. Translation: CSARQGARGYTF. The J gene is TRBJ1-2, the V gene TRBV29-1; TRBD1 matches at 10 bases. Germline loops: CDR1 SQVTM, CDR2 ANQGSEA. V shed 7 bases and J 8 bases; nucleotides not matched to a gene: 7. The CDR3 consists of 12 residues.

CDR3 amino acids: CASSVGSSGGADTQYF. In DNA form, the CDR3 reads TGTGCCAGCAGCGTAGGGTCTAGCGGGGGGGCAGATACGCAGTATTTT. The chain recombines TRBV9 with TRBJ2-3, with 12 bases lining up with TRBD2. Germline CDR1 is SGDLS and CDR2 is YYNGEE. V was pared by 0 bases and J by 4 bases, with 3 bases of the junction left unmatched. The CDR3 is 16 amino acids.

The J gene is TRBJ2-1, the V gene TRBV9, with 16 bases that match TRBD2. CDR3 length: 19 residues. V shed 3 bases, J shed 8 bases, and the junction held 14 bases outside the gene matches. In germline, CDR1 is SGDLS, CDR2 YYNGEE. CDR3 nucleotides: TGTGCCAGCAGCGCGGACCCGGGACTAGCGGGGGGGCCAACAGATGAGCAGTTCTTC. Protein sequence: CASSADPGLAGGPTDEQFF.

This clone is large within its sample. The genes are TRBV11-2 and TRBJ1-6; D unresolved. V lost 5 bases and J 0 bases, leaving 5 bases between the germline ends. Germline CDR1 and CDR2: SGHAT and FQNNGV. The CDR3 spans 14 residues. CDR3 protein: CASSGSSYNSPLHF. CDR3 coding DNA: TGTGCCAGCAGCGGAAGCTCCTATAATTCACCCCTCCACTTT.

This chain links TRBV9 with TRBJ2-5, with D possibly matching TRBD2 (5 bases). The germline V gene encodes CDR1 SGDLS and CDR2 YYNGEE. The CDR3 has 16 amino acids. V shed 0 bases and J shed 0 bases, with 12 bases lying between them. The CDR3 reads CASSVVEEAYQETQYF. CDR3 coding DNA: TGTGCCAGCAGCGTAGTTGAGGAGGCATACCAAGAGACCCAGTACTTC. Based on the CDR3 plus reference TRBV9 and TRBJ2-5, the full variable domain is DSGVTQTPKHLITATGQRVTLRCSPRSGDLSVYWYQQSLDQGLQFLIQYYNGEERAKGNILERFSAQQFPDLHSELNLSSLELGDSALYFCASSVVEEAYQETQYFGPGTRLLVL.

Worth noting for this clone: Without the conserved terminal phenylalanine or tryptophan, this CDR3 likely stems from a read error. The V and J genes are TRBV2 and TRBJ1-2; D remains ambiguous. The germline V gene has CDR1 SNHLY and CDR2 FYNNEI. Trimming pared 1 base from V and 8 bases from J, leaving 8 bases between. This CDR3 spans 12 amino acids. The CDR3 here is CASSEEGIGYTL. For the CDR3, the DNA is TGTGCCAGCAGTGAAGAAGGGATAGGCTACACCCTC.

This chain connects TRBV18 to TRBJ1-2; D is possibly TRBD1 (5 bases). V lost 3 bases to trimming and J lost 0 bases, with 5 bases between them. Per the germline V gene, CDR1 is KGHSH and CDR2 is LQKENI. CDR3 size: 13 residues. The CDR3: CASSPTANYGYTF. The DNA for the CDR3 is TGTGCCAGCTCACCGACAGCTAACTATGGCTACACCTTC.

The chain carries TRBV14 and TRBJ1-2; the D is unclear. The CDR3 runs to 14 residues. The germline gives CDR1 SGHDN, CDR2 FVKESK. V was cut by 2 bases and J by 7 bases, with 14 bases left in between. The DNA of the CDR3 is TGTGCCAGCAGCCAATTCGGAGCGGGGTTTGGCTACACCTTC. Encoded protein: CASSQFGAGFGYTF.

The chain is built from TRBV5-6 and TRBJ1-6; D is ambiguous. Germline V gene data show CDR1 as SGHDT and CDR2 as YYEEEE. This CDR3 comprises 14 residues. Trimming shortened V by 4 bases and J by 7 bases, and 12 bases separated the two germline ends. CDR3 amino acids: CASSPTFGNSPLHF. For the CDR3, the DNA is TGTGCCAGCAGCCCAACCTTTGGGAATTCACCCCTCCACTTT.

J is TRBJ1-2 and V is TRBV6-5; 10 bases agree with TRBD1. Germline-derived CDR1 and CDR2 are MNHEY and SVGAGI. The ends lost 6 bases at V and 7 bases at J; junction bases unmatched: 11. The CDR3 length is 15 residues. The CDR3 DNA reads TGTGCCAGCAGCGGGACAGGGGAAGCCCTAAGTGGCTACACCTTC. It encodes CASSGTGEALSGYTF.

CDR3 sequence (DNA): TGTGCCAGCTCACCACGGTCCGGGAGAAACTCTGGAAACACCATATATTTT. Translating gives CASSPRSGRNSGNTIYF. This chain connects TRBV18 to TRBJ1-3, with D unclear. CDR3 length: 17 residues. Looked up from germline, CDR1 is KGHSH and CDR2 is LQKENI. V gave up 1 base and J gave up 0 bases, with 13 bases separating them.

This clone was seen just once. The chain carries TRBV18 and TRBJ2-7; D gene ambiguous. The CDR3 consists of 13 residues. Germline V gives CDR1 KGHSH, CDR2 LQKENI. With 2 bases removed from V and 0 bases from J, the gap between germline ends came to 5 bases. CDR3: CASSPISSYEQYF. In DNA form, the CDR3 reads TGTGCCAGCTCACCAATTAGCTCCTACGAGCAGTACTTC.

The chain is built from TRBV4-1 and TRBJ2-7, with D unresolved. Germline CDR1 MGHRA, CDR2 YSYEKL. The V and J ends lost 1 base and 12 bases respectively, with 16 bases between them. The CDR3 runs 13 residues. CDR3 nucleotide sequence: TGCGCCAGCAGCCAAGGAAGAGAAGGAAGGGCGTACTTC. Protein sequence: CASSQGREGRAYF.

The chain carries TRBV6-6 and TRBJ2-3; TRBD1 aligns across 7 bases. The CDR3 sequence is 14 residues long. Germline V gives CDR1 MNHNY, CDR2 SVGAGI (reference sequence). Germline trimming cut 8 bases from V and 6 bases from J; bases unmatched to any gene: 11. CDR3 residues: CASGLDRVGDTQYF. CDR3 bases: TGTGCCAGCGGACTCGACAGGGTTGGGGATACGCAGTATTTT.

The chain recombines TRBV6-1 with TRBJ2-1; weak D call: TRBD2 (7 bases). Trimming shortened V by 4 bases and J by 11 bases, and 21 bases separated the two germline ends. The CDR3 covers 15 residues. Germline values: CDR1 MNHNS, CDR2 SASEGT. CDR3 amino acids: CASSATGGSGEQQFF. The DNA for the CDR3 is TGTGCCAGCAGTGCGACGGGGGGATCAGGGGAGCAGCAGTTCTTC.

The chain has TRBV6-5 and TRBJ2-7; no reliable D call. V was pared by 5 bases and J by 2 bases, with 10 bases between. Germline CDR1 is MNHEY and CDR2 is SVGAGI. CDR3 length: 13 residues. This CDR3 reads CASSHLGAYEQYF. The CDR3 DNA is TGTGCCAGCAGTCATCTGGGTGCCTACGAGCAGTACTTC.

The chain links TRBV13 to TRBJ2-5, with a possible D match to TRBD1 (5 bases). Germline CDR1 is PRHDT and CDR2 is FYEKMQ (reference sequence). The CDR3 contains 14 residues. The ends were cut back, 2 bases at V and 1 base at J, with 8 bases in the middle. Written as DNA, the CDR3 is TGTGCCAGCAGCTTACGTAGGGGCCAAGAGACCCAGTACTTC. It encodes CASSLRRGQETQYF.